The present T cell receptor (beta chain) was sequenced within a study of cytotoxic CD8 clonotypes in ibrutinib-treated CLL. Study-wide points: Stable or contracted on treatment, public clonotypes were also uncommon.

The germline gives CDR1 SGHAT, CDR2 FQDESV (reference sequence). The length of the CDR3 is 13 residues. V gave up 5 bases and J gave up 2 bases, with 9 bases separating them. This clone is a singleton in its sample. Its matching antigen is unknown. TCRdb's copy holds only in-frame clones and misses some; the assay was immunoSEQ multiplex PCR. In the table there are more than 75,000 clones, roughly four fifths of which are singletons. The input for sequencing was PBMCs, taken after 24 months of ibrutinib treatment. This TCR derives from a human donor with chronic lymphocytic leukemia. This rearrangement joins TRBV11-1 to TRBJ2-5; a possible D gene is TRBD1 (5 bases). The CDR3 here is CASSLTEQETQYF. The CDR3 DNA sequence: TGTGCCAGCAGCCTGACAGAACAAGAGACCCAGTACTTC.